The 21 T cell receptor beta chains below come from one sample, sequenced in a study of control samples from healthy donors and cancer patients (dated by TCRdb to 2019 to 2021). Libraries were made using the immunoSEQ multiplex PCR assay. The immuneACCESS repertoire file appears here via TCRdb, limited to in-frame rearrangements. These files lack a portion of the clones; in checked studies, under half of the deficit traces to unresolved V genes, and the cause of the others is not known. The sample data list 85,000 to 100,000 clones, and roughly four fifths of these were observed just once. The leading ten clones occupy 1.5% to 2% of the sample. Sequences were obtained from blood. The receptors here all came from a man aged 55 to 70 in good health.

The V call is TRBV5-8, the J call TRBJ2-7, with 7 bases matching TRBD1. The CDR3 is made up of 16 amino acids. V dropped 4 bases and J dropped 3; count of bases not matched to a gene: 13. Germline CDR1 is SGHTS and CDR2 is YDEGEE. CDR3 sequence reads: CASSPGTALTNYEQYF. CDR3 bases: TGTGCCAGCAGCCCAGGGACAGCTCTGACTAACTACGAGCAGTACTTC.

This clone was seen a few times. The rearrangement links TRBV19 to TRBJ2-1; D unclear. The V gene's germline CDR1 is LNHDA and CDR2 SQIVND (reference sequence). The CDR3 totals 13 residues. Trimming removed 1 base at V and 5 bases at J, with 6 bases between. The CDR3 nucleotides are TGTGCCAGTAGTATAGGGTTGGACAATGAGCAGTTCTTC. It specifies CASSIGLDNEQFF. The variable domain in full, with the rest retrieved from reference TRBV19 and TRBJ2-1, is DGGITQSPKYLFRKEGQNVTLSCEQNLNHDAMYWYRQDPGQGLRLIYYSQIVNDFQKGDIAEGYSVSREKKESFPLTVTSAQKNPTAFYLCASSIGLDNEQFFGPGTRLTVL.

This chain uses TRBV14 with TRBJ2-3, with D possibly being TRBD2 (7 bases). Trimming took 1 base from V and 4 from J, leaving 18 bases between them. Germline CDR1 is SGHDN and CDR2 is FVKESK. CDR3 size: 17 residues. CDR3 region: CASSQARREGGADTQYF. In nucleotides, the CDR3 is TGTGCCAGCAGCCAAGCGCGTCGAGAAGGGGGGGCAGATACGCAGTATTTT. The full variable domain, with the rest looked up from reference TRBV14 and TRBJ2-3, is EAGVTQFPSHSVIEKGQTVTLRCDPISGHDNLYWYRRVMGKEIKFLLHFVKESKQDESGMPNNRFLAERTGGTYSTLKVQPAELEDSGVYFCASSQARREGGADTQYFGPGTRLTVL.

The rearrangement uses TRBV6-2 or TRBV6-3 and TRBJ2-2, with 14 nucleotides matching TRBD2. CDR1 and CDR2 (germline): MNHEY, SVGEGT. This CDR3 is 17 amino acids long. With V trimmed by 2 bases and J by 3 bases, 2 bases remained unmatched. The CDR3 DNA reads as TGTGCCAGCAGTTACCCGACTAGCGGGGGGGACACCGGGGAGCTGTTTTTT. Its translation is CASSYPTSGGDTGELFF.

The rearrangement links TRBV6-1 to TRBJ2-5, with a possible D match to TRBD1 (5 bases). Germline values: CDR1 MNHNS, CDR2 SASEGT. The CDR3 is 15 amino acids. The V end lost 1 base, the J end lost 5 bases, and 14 bases lay between the germline ends. The CDR3 DNA follows: TGTGCCAGCAGTGAAGGAGCAGGGTCGATGGAGACCCAGTACTTC. Its translation is CASSEGAGSMETQYF.

The chain combines TRBV21-1 with TRBJ1-1. TRBV21-1 is a listed pseudogene. The CDR3 has 11 amino acids. The CDR3 sequence is CASSKEGLTFF. The CDR3 DNA sequence: TGTGCCAGCAGCAAAGAAGGGTTGACTTTCTTT.

V gene TRBV24-1 combines with J gene TRBJ2-3; no definite D call. CDR3 size: 13 residues. V lost 3 bases to trimming and J lost 3 bases, with 6 bases between them. Germline assignment: CDR1 KGHDR and CDR2 SFDVKD. The CDR3 DNA reads TGTGCCACCAGTGATATAGGGACAGATACGCAGTATTTT. Residues: CATSDIGTDTQYF.

V gene TRBV19 combines with J gene TRBJ1-5, with D possibly matching TRBD1 (6 bases). The CDR3 totals 19 residues. The V gene's germline CDR1 is LNHDA and CDR2 SQIVND (reference sequence). The ends were cut back, 3 bases at V and 2 bases at J, with 23 bases in the middle. The CDR3, as DNA: TGTGCCAGTAGTATTATTTCGTTCGCGGGGGGCGGTGGCAATCAGCCCCAGCATTTT. It is translated as CASSIISFAGGGGNQPQHF.

The V call is TRBV6-5, the J call TRBJ2-7; 10 bases line up with TRBD1. This CDR3 is 15 amino acids long. Germline CDR1 MNHEY, CDR2 SVGAGI. The junction had 14 bases not matched to a gene; V was cut back by 10 bases and J by 5 bases. Here the CDR3 DNA reads TGTGCCACCCCGTTCGGGGACAGGGGTCTCCACGAGCAGTACTTC. Protein sequence: CATPFGDRGLHEQYF.

This rearrangement joins TRBV11-3 to TRBJ2-2; no firm D call. Germline CDR1 is SGHNT and CDR2 is YENEEA. This CDR3 has 13 residues. Trimming left V 3 bases short and J 13 bases short, with 15 bases between. Written as DNA, the CDR3 is TGTGCCAGCAGCTTTGAGCCACCTTCGACGCTGTTTTTT. The encoded protein is CASSFEPPSTLFF.

The chain links TRBV5-1 to TRBJ2-3; unclear D gene. The CDR3 has 14 residues. Germline CDR1 is SGHRS and CDR2 is YFSETQ. The V end was cut by 4 bases, the J end by 5 bases, with 14 bases between. This chain's CDR3 is CASSTDGPGDTQYF. The CDR3 region has the DNA TGCGCCAGCAGCACGGACGGCCCAGGAGATACGCAGTATTTT.

V is TRBV7-9 and J is TRBJ2-1, with a tentative D call TRBD2 (6 bases). Germline assignment: CDR1 SEHNR and CDR2 FQNEAQ (reference sequence). This CDR3 is 15 amino acids long. Trimming shortened V by 5 bases and J by 9 bases, and 20 bases separated the two germline ends. CDR3 nucleotides: TGTGCCAGCAGCCCTCCGGGACTCCAGGTTGGTGAGCAGTTCTTC. Translation gives CASSPPGLQVGEQFF.

This clone was picked up one time. The V gene is TRBV6-1, the J gene TRBJ2-6; weak D call: TRBD1 (6 bases). The CDR3 runs 16 residues. V dropped 6 bases and J dropped 2 bases, with 14 bases sitting between them. Germline-derived CDR1 and CDR2 are MNHNS and SASEGT. CDR3 in amino acids: CASSEPPGAGANVLTF. The DNA of the CDR3 is TGTGCCAGCAGCGAACCTCCAGGGGCTGGGGCCAACGTCCTGACTTTC.

The rearrangement uses TRBV5-1 and TRBJ1-6; tentative D call: TRBD1 (5 bases). Germline V gene data show CDR1 as SGHRS and CDR2 as YFSETQ. Trimming pared 4 bases from V and 9 bases from J, leaving 8 bases between. This CDR3 is 12 amino acids long. The CDR3 bases are TGCGCCAGCAGCATAGACAGTTCACCCCTCCACTTT. Protein: CASSIDSSPLHF.

Note on this clone: The same CDR3 can be traced to other DNA sequences in this sample. V and J are TRBV18 and TRBJ2-1; either TRBD1 or TRBD2 may fit D (6 bases each). Trimming shortened V by 6 bases and J by 4 bases, and 16 bases separated the two germline ends. Germline loops: CDR1 KGHSH, CDR2 LQKENI. CDR3 length: 15 amino acids. CDR3 coding DNA: TGTGCCAGCTCGCAGAGCGGAGGGGGGTACAATGAGCAGTTCTTC. Protein: CASSQSGGGYNEQFF.

The chain carries TRBV29-1 and TRBJ2-3; D not resolved. The germline gives CDR1 SQVTM, CDR2 ANQGSEA. The ends were cut back, 7 bases at V and 0 bases at J, with 17 bases in the middle. The CDR3 spans 15 residues. This CDR3 is CSADQDVLSTDTQYF. CDR3 DNA sequence: TGCAGCGCCGACCAGGACGTGTTAAGCACAGATACGCAGTATTTT.

J is TRBJ2-7 and V is TRBV10-1, with 14 bases aligning to TRBD2. There are 21 residues in the CDR3. Germline V lookup: CDR1 WNHNN, CDR2 SYGVQD (reference sequence). The V gene end was trimmed by 4 bases and the J gene end by 3 bases; junction bases not matched to a gene: 20. CDR3 bases: TGCGCCAGCAGTGGGGCCGGGACTAGCGGGAGTCCGGGGCCTCGAGTCTACGAGCAGTACTTC. Translated: CASSGAGTSGSPGPRVYEQYF.

The rearrangement uses TRBV6-5 and TRBJ2-7, with D perhaps matching TRBD1 or TRBD2 (5 bases each). CDR1 is MNHEY, CDR2 SVGAGI, per germline. The CDR3 spans 14 residues. V lost 8 bases to trimming and J lost 1 base, with 15 bases between them. The CDR3 DNA reads as TGTGCCAGCGGGGACCGGAGGAGATCCTACGAGCAGTACTTC. It encodes CASGDRRRSYEQYF.

The V and J genes are TRBV30 and TRBJ1-4; D is ambiguous. Trimming removed 5 bases at V and 3 bases at J, with 13 bases between. Germline V gene sequence: CDR1 GTSNPN, CDR2 SVGIG (reference sequence). The CDR3 contains 14 residues. The CDR3 loop is CAWASGDANEKLFF. CDR3 in DNA: TGTGCCTGGGCCTCCGGGGATGCTAATGAAAAACTGTTTTTT.

The chain carries TRBV2 and TRBJ2-7; the match to TRBD1 covers 10 bases. The CDR3 covers 10 residues. Germline V gene lookup returns CDR1 SNHLY and CDR2 FYNNEI. V lost 10 bases, J lost 13 bases, and 7 bases stayed unmatched. CDR3 protein: CAIEDRGKYF. The CDR3 DNA reads as TGTGCCATCGAGGACAGGGGGAAATACTTC.

V gene TRBV18 combines with J gene TRBJ1-1, with TRBD1 matching 7 bases. Losses at the gene ends were 5 bases for V and 7 bases for J; bases not matched to a gene: 4. The CDR3 covers 12 residues. Germline CDR1 reads KGHSH; CDR2 reads LQKENI. CDR3 bases: TGTGCCAGCTCATCCCGGGACAGTGAAGCTTTCTTT. It codes for CASSSRDSEAFF.